The 12 T cell receptor beta chains given below trace back to one sample, sequenced in a study of cytomegalovirus exposure and HLA in healthy donors (dated by TCRdb to the late 2010s). Libraries were built with the immunoSEQ multiplex PCR assay. For the multiplex PCR, a mixture combining 60 forward primers for TCR Vbeta segments and 13 reverse primers for TCR Jbeta segments was used. Here the immuneACCESS table is served through TCRdb, limited to in-frame sequences with V and J called. Missing clones are a known gap in these copies; in checked studies unresolved V genes cover under half, and the rest lacks a known reason. This sample holds 200,000 to 250,000 clones; 70% to 85% were observed only once. The ten largest account for roughly 1.6% of the sample. Sequencing was carried out using PBMCs. The receptors derive from a man aged 45-65 years in good health and CMV-seronegative.

In DNA form, the CDR3 reads TGCAGCGTTGAGGCGGGAGGTGTTGTTGGGGCCAACGTCCTGACTTTC. Translation gives CSVEAGGVVGANVLTF. This chain connects TRBV29-1 to TRBJ2-6; 8 nucleotides match TRBD2. This CDR3 comprises 16 residues. V shed 3 bases, J shed 3 bases, and the junction held 7 bases outside the gene matches. The germline V gene encodes CDR1 SQVTM and CDR2 ANQGSEA.

The chain recombines TRBV5-1 with TRBJ2-7; 7 bases fit TRBD2. V shed 0 bases and J 4 bases; nucleotides not matched to a gene: 7. The CDR3 consists of 15 residues. Germline V gene lookup returns CDR1 SGHRS and CDR2 YFSETQ. CDR3 in DNA: TGCGCCAGCAGCTTGGAGGCGGGAGAAGGATACGAGCAGTACTTC. It yields the protein CASSLEAGEGYEQYF.

The genes are TRBV18 and TRBJ1-3, with 7 bases lining up with TRBD1. This CDR3 spans 17 amino acids. Trimming removed 1 base from V and 6 bases from J; junction bases left unmatched: 12. The germline gives CDR1 KGHSH, CDR2 LQKENI. The CDR3 here is CASSPQEPRGRKNTIYF. The CDR3 DNA is TGTGCCAGCTCACCACAGGAACCCAGGGGGAGGAAAAACACCATATATTTT.

The chain links TRBV4-2 to TRBJ2-2; TRBD2 might be the D (5 bases). The CDR3 runs 17 residues. Trimming took off 4 bases at V and 0 bases at J, with 15 bases between the two ends. CDR1 LGHNA and CDR2 YNFKEQ come from the germline V gene. CDR3 residues: CASSPPPGNTNTGELFF. The CDR3 coding sequence is TGTGCCAGCAGCCCCCCGCCGGGGAATACGAACACCGGGGAGCTGTTTTTT.

V gene TRBV18 combines with J gene TRBJ1-1, with TRBD1 identical over 11 bases. Germline-derived CDR1 and CDR2 are KGHSH and LQKENI. V lost 4 bases to trimming and J lost 4 bases; unmatched junction nucleotides: 5. The CDR3 spans 15 residues. The CDR3 DNA follows: TGTGCCAGCTCACAGGACAGGGGGCGGACCACTGAAGCTTTCTTT. It specifies CASSQDRGRTTEAFF.

The chain uses TRBV2 and TRBJ2-5; D is undetermined. The J call may be mistaken, given a closer DNA end match to TRBJ2-7. Germline values: CDR1 SNHLY, CDR2 FYNNEI. CDR3 size: 11 residues. The CDR3 is CASRQLNEQYF. CDR3 DNA sequence: TGTGCCAGCAGACAGTTAAACGAGCAGTACTTC.

The rearrangement links TRBV19 to TRBJ2-1; 10 bases map to TRBD1. Germline lookup yields CDR1 LNHDA and CDR2 SQIVND (reference sequence). This CDR3 comprises 15 residues. The V segment lost 6 bases and the J segment 6 bases; nucleotides outside the gene matches: 8. This chain's CDR3 is CASRSTGGIPNEQFF. CDR3 DNA: TGTGCCAGTAGATCGACAGGGGGCATACCCAATGAGCAGTTCTTC.

The V gene is TRBV28, the J gene TRBJ1-2; TRBD1 agrees at 9 bases. CDR1 MDHEN and CDR2 SYDVKM come from the germline V gene. The junction had 5 bases not matched to a gene; V was cut back by 4 bases and J by 5 bases. The CDR3 sequence is 14 residues long. The CDR3 sequence: CASSSTGGGYGYTF. The CDR3 DNA follows: TGTGCCAGCAGTTCGACAGGGGGTGGTTATGGCTACACCTTC.

The rearrangement joins TRBV27 to TRBJ2-7, with 9 bases aligning to TRBD1. The CDR3 length is 13 residues. After removal of 10 bases from V and 2 bases from J, the junction contained 6 bases not matched to a gene. The germline V gene encodes CDR1 MNHEY and CDR2 SMNVEV (reference sequence). CDR3 DNA sequence: TGTGCCACCCGGGACAGGGTAACCTACGAGCAGTACTTC. Translating it yields CATRDRVTYEQYF.

The genes are TRBV5-6 and TRBJ2-3, with TRBD2 identical over 11 bases. Germline values: CDR1 SGHDT, CDR2 YYEEEE. CDR3 size: 17 residues. The J segment lost 6 bases and the V segment lost 2 bases, leaving 11 bases of the junction unmatched. The CDR3 spells CASSFGLAGTEGDTQYF. Written as DNA, the CDR3 is TGTGCCAGCAGCTTTGGACTAGCGGGTACTGAAGGGGATACGCAGTATTTT.

The CDR3, as DNA: TGTGCCAGCAGCTTCGGGCGAGGGAGCCCTGAAGCTTTCTTT. Translated: CASSFGRGSPEAFF. The chain recombines TRBV7-9 with TRBJ1-1; no clear D gene. Germline V lookup: CDR1 SEHNR, CDR2 FQNEAQ (reference sequence). The CDR3 runs to 14 residues. With 3 bases removed from V and 6 bases from J, the gap between germline ends came to 14 bases.

V and J are TRBV29-1 and TRBJ1-1, with unresolved D. The length of the CDR3 is 11 residues. V was clipped by 6 bases and J by 4 bases, with 9 bases between them. CDR1 is SQVTM and CDR2 is ANQGSEA in the germline V gene. Here the CDR3 reads CSVNDFTEAFF. CDR3 nucleotides: TGCAGCGTCAACGACTTCACTGAAGCTTTCTTT.